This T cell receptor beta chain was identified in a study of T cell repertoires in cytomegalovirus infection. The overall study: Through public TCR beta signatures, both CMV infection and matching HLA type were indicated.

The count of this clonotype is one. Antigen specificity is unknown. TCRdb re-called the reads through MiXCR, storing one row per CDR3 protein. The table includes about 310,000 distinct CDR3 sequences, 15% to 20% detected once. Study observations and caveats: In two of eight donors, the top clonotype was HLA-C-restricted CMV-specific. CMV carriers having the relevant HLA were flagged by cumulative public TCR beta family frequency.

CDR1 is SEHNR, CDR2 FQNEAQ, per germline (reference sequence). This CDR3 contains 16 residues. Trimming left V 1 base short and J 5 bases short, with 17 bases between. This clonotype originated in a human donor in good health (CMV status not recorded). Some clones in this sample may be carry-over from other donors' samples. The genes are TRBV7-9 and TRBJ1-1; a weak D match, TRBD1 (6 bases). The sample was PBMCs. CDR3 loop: CASSLGLWGAATEAFF. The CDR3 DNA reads TGTGCCAGCAGCTTAGGTTTATGGGGGGCAGCTACTGAAGCTTTCTTT.